The subject of this entry is one TCR beta chain. These data come from a study of blood T cell repertoires in COVID-19. At the level of the study: The analysed material was cDNA or gDNA that came from T cells, B-cell-depleted T cells, or PBMCs.

Trimming removed 0 bases from V and 3 bases from J, with 8 bases in between. Germline V gene data show CDR1 as LGHDT and CDR2 as YNNKEL (reference sequence). This CDR3 region has 14 residues. In the authors' methods: It was from reference gene primer amplification that nucleated cell counts were estimated. Using immunoSEQ multiplex PCR, the repertoire was profiled, and TCRdb retains in-frame clones only, with some absent. Clonal size and the V and J genes are those of that table, whereas D and trimming came from the DNA. The repertoire holds roughly 140,000 clones, with 82% as singletons. This rearrangement joins TRBV3-1 (or the pseudogene TRBV3-2) to TRBJ1-2, with D perhaps matching TRBD1 (6 bases). The receptor was isolated from a woman aged 80 or over with acute or convalescent COVID-19. Specimen: peripheral blood. Written as DNA, the CDR3 is TGTGCCAGCAGCCAAGAACAGGGCTACTATGGCTACACCTTC. Its translation is CASSQEQGYYGYTF.